This TCR beta chain is from a study of T cells after yellow fever vaccination. Whole-study context: Each low-cell-number fraction was prepared by means of SMART-Seq v4 Ultra Low Input. Study-wide points: Post-booster repertoires contained most primary-vaccination clones again (roughly 96% CD4, over 70% CD8). Abundant clonotypes from the bulk population could contaminate FACS-sorted repertoires. A faster peak, day 5 versus 15, was reached by the weaker secondary response.

Germline-derived CDR1 and CDR2 are SGDLS and YYNGEE. V lost 0 bases to trimming and J lost 5 bases, with 17 bases between them. The CDR3 length is 17 residues. Worth noting for this clonotype: Its target is not known.

TCRdb analysed the 5' RACE reads with MiXCR anew, one entry per CDR3 protein. In the table there are some 120,000 distinct CDR3 sequences, 15% of which are singletons. This sequence joins TRBV9 and TRBJ2-2; D might be TRBD2 (5 bases). The specimen was CD8+ T cells sorted from PBMCs, collected 5 days after the yellow fever booster vaccination. The sequence was obtained from a man aged 18 to 29 who received the YFV17D yellow fever vaccine. Written as DNA, the CDR3 is TGTGCCAGCAGCGTAGAGCCGGGAATCATAGAGACCGGGGAGCTGTTTTTT. Encoded protein: CASSVEPGIIETGELFF.